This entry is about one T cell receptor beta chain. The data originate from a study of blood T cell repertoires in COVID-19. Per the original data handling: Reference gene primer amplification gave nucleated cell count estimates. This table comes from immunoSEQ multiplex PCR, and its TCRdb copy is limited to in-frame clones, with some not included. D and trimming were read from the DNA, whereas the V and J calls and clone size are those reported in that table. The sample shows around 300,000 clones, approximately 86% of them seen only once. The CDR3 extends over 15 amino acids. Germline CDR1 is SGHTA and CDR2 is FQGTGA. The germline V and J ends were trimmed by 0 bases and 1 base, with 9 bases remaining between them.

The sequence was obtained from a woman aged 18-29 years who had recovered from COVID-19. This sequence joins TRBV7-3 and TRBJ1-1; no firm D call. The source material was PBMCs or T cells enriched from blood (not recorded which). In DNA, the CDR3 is TGTGCCAGCAGCTTAACGGGAGCGGAGAACACTGAAGCTTTCTTT. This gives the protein CASSLTGAENTEAFF.